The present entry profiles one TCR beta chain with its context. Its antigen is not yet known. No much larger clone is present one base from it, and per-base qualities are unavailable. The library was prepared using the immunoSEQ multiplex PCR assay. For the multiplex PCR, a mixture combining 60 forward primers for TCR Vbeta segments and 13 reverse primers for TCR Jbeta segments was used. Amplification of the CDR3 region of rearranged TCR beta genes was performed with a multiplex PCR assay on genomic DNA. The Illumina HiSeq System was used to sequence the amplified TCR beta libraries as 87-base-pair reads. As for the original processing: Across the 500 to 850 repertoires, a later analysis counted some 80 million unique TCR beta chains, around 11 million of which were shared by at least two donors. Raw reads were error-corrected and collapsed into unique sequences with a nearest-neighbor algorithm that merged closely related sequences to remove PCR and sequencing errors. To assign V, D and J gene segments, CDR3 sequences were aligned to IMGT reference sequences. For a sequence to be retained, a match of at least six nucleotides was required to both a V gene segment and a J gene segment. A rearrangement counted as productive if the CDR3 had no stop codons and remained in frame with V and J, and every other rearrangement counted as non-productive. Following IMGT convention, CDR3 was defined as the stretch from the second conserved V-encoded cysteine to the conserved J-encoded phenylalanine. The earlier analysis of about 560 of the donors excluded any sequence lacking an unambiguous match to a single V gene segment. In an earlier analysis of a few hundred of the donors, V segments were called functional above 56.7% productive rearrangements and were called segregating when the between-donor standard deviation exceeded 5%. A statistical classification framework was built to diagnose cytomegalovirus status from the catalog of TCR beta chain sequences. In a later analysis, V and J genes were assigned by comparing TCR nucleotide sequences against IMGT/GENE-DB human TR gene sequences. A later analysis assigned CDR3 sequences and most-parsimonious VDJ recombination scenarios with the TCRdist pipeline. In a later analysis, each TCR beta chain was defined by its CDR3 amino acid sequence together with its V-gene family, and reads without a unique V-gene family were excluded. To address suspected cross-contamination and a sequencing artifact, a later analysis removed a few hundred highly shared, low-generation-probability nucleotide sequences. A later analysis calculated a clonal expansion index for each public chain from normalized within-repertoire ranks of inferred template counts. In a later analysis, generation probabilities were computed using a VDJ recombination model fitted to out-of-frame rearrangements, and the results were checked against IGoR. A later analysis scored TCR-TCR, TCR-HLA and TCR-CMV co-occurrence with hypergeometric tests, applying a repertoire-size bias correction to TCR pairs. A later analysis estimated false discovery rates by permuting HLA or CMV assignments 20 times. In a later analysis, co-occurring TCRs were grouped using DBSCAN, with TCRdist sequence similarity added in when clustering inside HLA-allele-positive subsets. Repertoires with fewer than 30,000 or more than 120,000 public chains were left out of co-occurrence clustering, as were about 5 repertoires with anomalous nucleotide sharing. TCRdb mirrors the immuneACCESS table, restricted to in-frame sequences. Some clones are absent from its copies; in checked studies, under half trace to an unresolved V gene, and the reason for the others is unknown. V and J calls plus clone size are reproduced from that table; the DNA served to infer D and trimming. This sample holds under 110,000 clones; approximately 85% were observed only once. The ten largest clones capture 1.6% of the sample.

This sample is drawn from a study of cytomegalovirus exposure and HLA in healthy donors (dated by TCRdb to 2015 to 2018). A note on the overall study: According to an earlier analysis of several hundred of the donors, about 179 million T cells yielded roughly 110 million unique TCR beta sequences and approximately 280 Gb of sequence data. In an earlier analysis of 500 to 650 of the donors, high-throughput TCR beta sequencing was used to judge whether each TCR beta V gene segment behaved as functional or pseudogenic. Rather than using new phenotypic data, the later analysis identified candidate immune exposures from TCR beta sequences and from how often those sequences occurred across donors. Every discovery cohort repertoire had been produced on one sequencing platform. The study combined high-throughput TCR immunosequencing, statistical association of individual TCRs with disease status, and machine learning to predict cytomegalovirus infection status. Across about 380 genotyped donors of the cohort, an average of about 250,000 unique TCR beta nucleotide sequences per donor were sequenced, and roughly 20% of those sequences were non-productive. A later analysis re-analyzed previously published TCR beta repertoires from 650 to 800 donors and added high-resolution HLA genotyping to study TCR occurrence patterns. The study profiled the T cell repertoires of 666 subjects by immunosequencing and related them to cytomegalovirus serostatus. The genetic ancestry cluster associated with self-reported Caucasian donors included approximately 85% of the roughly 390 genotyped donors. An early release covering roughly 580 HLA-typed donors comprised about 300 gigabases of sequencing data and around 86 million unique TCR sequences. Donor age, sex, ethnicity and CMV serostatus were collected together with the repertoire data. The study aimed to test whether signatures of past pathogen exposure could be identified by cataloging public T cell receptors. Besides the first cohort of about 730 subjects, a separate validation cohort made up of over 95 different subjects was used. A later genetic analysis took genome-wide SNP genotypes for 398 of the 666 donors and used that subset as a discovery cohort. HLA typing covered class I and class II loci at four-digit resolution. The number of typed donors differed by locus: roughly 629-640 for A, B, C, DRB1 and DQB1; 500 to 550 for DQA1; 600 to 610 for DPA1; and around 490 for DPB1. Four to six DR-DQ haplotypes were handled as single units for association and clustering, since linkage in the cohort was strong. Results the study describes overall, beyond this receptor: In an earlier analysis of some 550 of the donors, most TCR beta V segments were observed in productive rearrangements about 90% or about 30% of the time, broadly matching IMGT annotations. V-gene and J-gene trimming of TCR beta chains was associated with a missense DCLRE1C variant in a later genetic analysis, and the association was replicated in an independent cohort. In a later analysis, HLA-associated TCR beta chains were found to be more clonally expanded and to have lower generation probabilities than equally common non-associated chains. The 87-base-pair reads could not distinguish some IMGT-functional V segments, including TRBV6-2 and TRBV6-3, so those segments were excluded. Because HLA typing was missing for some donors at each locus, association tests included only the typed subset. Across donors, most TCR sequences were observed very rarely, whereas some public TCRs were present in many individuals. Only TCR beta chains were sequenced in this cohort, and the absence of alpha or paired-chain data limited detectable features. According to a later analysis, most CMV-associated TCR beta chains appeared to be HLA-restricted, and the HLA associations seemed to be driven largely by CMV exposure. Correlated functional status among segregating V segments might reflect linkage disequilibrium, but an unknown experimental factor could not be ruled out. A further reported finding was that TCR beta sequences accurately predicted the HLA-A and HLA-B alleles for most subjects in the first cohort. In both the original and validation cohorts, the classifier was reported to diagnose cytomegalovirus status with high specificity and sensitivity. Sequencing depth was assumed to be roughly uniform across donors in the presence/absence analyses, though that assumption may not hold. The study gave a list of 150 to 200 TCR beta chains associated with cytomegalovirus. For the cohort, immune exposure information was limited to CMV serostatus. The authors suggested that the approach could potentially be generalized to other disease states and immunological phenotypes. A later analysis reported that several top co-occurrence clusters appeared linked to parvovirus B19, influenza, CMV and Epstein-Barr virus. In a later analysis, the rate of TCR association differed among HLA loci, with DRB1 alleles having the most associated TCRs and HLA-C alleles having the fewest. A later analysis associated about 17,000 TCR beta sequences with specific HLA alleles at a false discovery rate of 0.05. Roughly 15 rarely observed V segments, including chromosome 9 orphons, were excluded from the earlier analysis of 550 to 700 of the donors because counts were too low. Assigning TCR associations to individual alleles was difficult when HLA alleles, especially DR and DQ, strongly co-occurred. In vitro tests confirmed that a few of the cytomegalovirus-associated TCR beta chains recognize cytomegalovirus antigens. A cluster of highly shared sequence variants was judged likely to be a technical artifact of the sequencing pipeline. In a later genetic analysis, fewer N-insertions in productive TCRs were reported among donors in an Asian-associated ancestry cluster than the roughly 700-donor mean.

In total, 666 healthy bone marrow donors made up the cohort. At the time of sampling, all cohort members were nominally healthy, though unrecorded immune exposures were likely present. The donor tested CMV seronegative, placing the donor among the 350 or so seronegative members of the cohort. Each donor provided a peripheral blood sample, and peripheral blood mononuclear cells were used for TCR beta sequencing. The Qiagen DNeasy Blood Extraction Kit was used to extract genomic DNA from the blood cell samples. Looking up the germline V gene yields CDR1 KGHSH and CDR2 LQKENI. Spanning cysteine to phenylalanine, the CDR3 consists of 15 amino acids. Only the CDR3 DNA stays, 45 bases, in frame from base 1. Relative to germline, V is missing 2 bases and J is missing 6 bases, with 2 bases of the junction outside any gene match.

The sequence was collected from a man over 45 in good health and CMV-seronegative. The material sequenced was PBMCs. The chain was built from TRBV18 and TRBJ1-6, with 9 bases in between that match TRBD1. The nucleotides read TGTGCCAGCTCACCAAGACAGGGGGGTAATTCACCCCTCCACTTT. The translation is CASSPRQGGNSPLHF. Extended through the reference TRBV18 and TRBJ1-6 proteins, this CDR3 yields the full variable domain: NAGVMQNPRHLVRRRGQEARLRCSPMKGHSHVYWYRQLPEEGLKFMVYLQKENIIDESGMPKERFSAEFPKEGPSILRIQQVVRGDSAAYFCASSPRQGGNSPLHFGNGTRLTVT.